These 22 T cell receptor beta chains share one sample of origin, sequenced in a study of CD8 T cells in Susac syndrome. Reverse transcription of about 0.5 to 1 ug RNA was carried out with random hexamers. TCRdb reprocessed the immunoSEQ multiplex PCR reads with MiXCR, giving one entry per CDR3 protein. Here the sample spans 400,000 or so distinct CDR3 sequences, approximately 85% being singletons. Sequenced: CD8+ T cells from PBMCs. The receptors were sampled from a human donor with multiple sclerosis.

CDR3 DNA sequence: TGTGCCAGCAGCTCCCCCCCAGGGGGCGAGTACGAGCAGTACTTC. It yields the protein CASSSPPGGEYEQYF. The genes are TRBV7-2 and TRBJ2-7, with 8 bases that match TRBD1. Germline V gene sequence: CDR1 SGHTA, CDR2 FQGNSA. The CDR3 runs to 15 residues. The V gene end was trimmed by 4 bases and the J gene end by 4 bases; junction bases not matched to a gene: 9. Variable domain in full (rest from reference TRBV7-2 and TRBJ2-7): GAGVSQSPSNKVTEKGKDVELRCDPISGHTALYWYRQSLGQGLEFLIYFQGNSAPDKSGLPSDRFSAERTGGSVSTLTIQRTQQEDSAVYLCASSSPPGGEYEQYFGPGTRLTVT.

CDR3 amino acids: CASSLEGDYEQYF. As DNA, the CDR3 is TGTGCCAGCAGCTTGGAGGGGGACTACGAGCAGTACTTC. J is TRBJ2-7 and V is TRBV7-9; D possibly matches TRBD1 or TRBD2 (6 bases each). Germline loops: CDR1 SEHNR, CDR2 FQNEAQ (reference sequence). This CDR3 has 13 residues. V dropped 3 bases and J dropped 3 bases, with 9 bases sitting between them.

The chain carries TRBV28 and TRBJ2-1, with 8 bases lining up with TRBD1. Germline V CDR1 and CDR2: MDHEN, SYDVKM. The CDR3 runs 15 residues. The V segment lost 7 bases and the J segment 3 bases; nucleotides outside the gene matches: 8. The DNA for the CDR3 is TGTGCCAGCAACCCTTCCGGGACAGGCTACAATGAGCAGTTCTTC. It codes for CASNPSGTGYNEQFF.

The chain recombines TRBV4-2 with TRBJ2-6; unclear D gene. Germline V gene sequence: CDR1 LGHNA, CDR2 YNFKEQ. The CDR3 totals 14 residues. The germline V and J ends were trimmed by 4 bases and 6 bases, with 10 bases remaining between them. The CDR3 is CASSPVGEANVLTF. CDR3 nucleotides: TGTGCCAGCAGCCCTGTCGGAGAGGCCAACGTCCTGACTTTC.

The V call is TRBV30, the J call TRBJ1-2, with TRBD1 matching 8 bases. This CDR3 has 13 residues. Germline lookup yields CDR1 GTSNPN and CDR2 SVGIG (reference sequence). V lost 0 bases, J lost 5 bases, and 2 bases stayed unmatched. The CDR3 loop reads CAWSVTGEYGYTF. CDR3 sequence (DNA): TGTGCCTGGAGTGTGACAGGGGAGTATGGCTACACCTTC.

The chain recombines TRBV6-1 with TRBJ2-7, with D perhaps matching TRBD1 (6 bases). From germline, CDR1 is MNHNS and CDR2 SASEGT. This CDR3 is built from 13 residues. V gave up 7 bases and J gave up 4 bases, with 14 bases separating them. CDR3 amino acids: CASNFNREYEQYF. DNA of the CDR3: TGTGCCAGCAACTTTAACAGGGAGTACGAGCAGTACTTC.

The V and J genes are TRBV5-1 and TRBJ1-1; no clear D gene. The CDR3 totals 16 residues. The V gene's germline CDR1 is SGHRS and CDR2 YFSETQ. The V end was cut by 0 bases, the J end by 4 bases, with 16 bases between. CDR3 sequence (DNA): TGCGCCAGCAGCTTGGAGGGCGCCATCGAGACCACTGAAGCTTTCTTT. As protein: CASSLEGAIETTEAFF. Full variable domain (remainder filled in from reference TRBV5-1 and TRBJ1-1): KAGVTQTPRYLIKTRGQQVTLSCSPISGHRSVSWYQQTPGQGLQFLFEYFSETQRNKGNFPGRFSGRQFSNSRSEMNVSTLELGDSALYLCASSLEGAIETTEAFFGQGTRLTVV.

V and J are TRBV27 and TRBJ1-1, with 8 bases fitting TRBD1. The CDR3 has 13 amino acids. Trimming took 2 bases from V and 9 from J; bases not matched to a gene: 5. The germline CDR1 and CDR2 sequences are MNHEY and SMNVEV (reference sequence). In DNA form, the CDR3 reads TGTGCCAGCAGTTTACGACAGGGGACCCAAGCTTTCTTT. It encodes CASSLRQGTQAFF.

This rearrangement joins TRBV4-1 to TRBJ2-1, with no clear D. The CDR3 totals 14 residues. Germline assignment: CDR1 MGHRA and CDR2 YSYEKL. Trimming removed 3 bases from V and 5 bases from J, with 11 bases in between. The CDR3 DNA is TGCGCCAGCAGCCAGTTACCTAACAACAATGAGCAGTTCTTC. It is translated as CASSQLPNNNEQFF.

The chain joins TRBV20-1 to TRBJ2-1; possible D gene TRBD1, 6 bases. V dropped 0 bases and J dropped 7 bases, with 13 bases sitting between them. The CDR3 length is 14 residues. Germline V gene data show CDR1 as DFQATT and CDR2 as SNEGSKA (reference sequence). DNA for the CDR3: TGCAGTGCTAGAGATCTAAGGGGGTCAAATGAGCAGTTCTTC. The encoded protein is CSARDLRGSNEQFF.

This chain connects TRBV6-5 to TRBJ2-1; no firm D call. The CDR3 has 13 amino acids. Between the trimmed V and J ends, which lost 2 bases and 6 bases, there was a span of 8 bases. CDR1 is MNHEY and CDR2 is SVGAGI in the germline V gene. The CDR3 spells CASSYGHFNEQFF. In DNA form, the CDR3 reads TGTGCCAGCAGTTACGGGCACTTCAATGAGCAGTTCTTC.

The gene calls are TRBV12-3 or TRBV12-4 and TRBJ2-7; D is uncertain. The CDR3 runs 14 residues. The V end was cut by 3 bases, the J end by 0 bases, with 9 bases between. This chain's CDR3 is CASSFVGISYEQYF. The CDR3 region has the DNA TGTGCCAGCAGTTTTGTAGGGATCTCCTACGAGCAGTACTTC.

The V gene is TRBV7-6, the J gene TRBJ1-1; D remains ambiguous. The ends were cut back, 6 bases at V and 1 base at J, with 15 bases in the middle. This CDR3 has 15 amino acids. Germline V gene lookup returns CDR1 SGHVS and CDR2 FNYEAQ. CDR3 DNA: TGTGCCAGCAGTTTGACCTTGGGCGGGAACACTGAAGCTTTCTTT. It translates to CASSLTLGGNTEAFF.

The chain is built from TRBV27 and TRBJ2-7, with D possibly TRBD2 on 6 matching bases. V gave up 0 bases and J gave up 3 bases, with 15 bases separating them. CDR1 and CDR2 (germline): MNHEY, SMNVEV (reference sequence). The CDR3 has 16 residues. DNA of the CDR3: TGTGCCAGCAGTTTATCGGGACTCGACGGAAGCTACGAGCAGTACTTC. It specifies CASSLSGLDGSYEQYF.

V is TRBV7-8 and J is TRBJ1-3; D may be TRBD1 (5 bases). V was shortened by 1 base and J by 4 bases, with 8 bases between the two germline ends. In germline, CDR1 is SGHVS, CDR2 FQNEAQ. The CDR3 is made up of 14 amino acids. Here the CDR3 reads CASSLDWTGNTIYF. CDR3 DNA sequence: TGTGCCAGCAGCTTAGATTGGACAGGAAACACCATATATTTT.

This clonotype appeared a few times. This chain uses TRBV12-3 or TRBV12-4 with TRBJ2-3; D uncertain. The CDR3 runs 12 residues. Trimming stripped 3 bases from V and 7 bases from J, with 8 bases between. The CDR3 DNA is TGTGCCAGCAGTTTCGATCCTTATACGCAGTATTTT. This sequence encodes CASSFDPYTQYF.

This clonotype was seen a single time. The genes are TRBV6-7 and TRBJ2-7, with TRBD2 matching over 12 bases. TRBV6-7 is an open reading frame whose function is uncertain. The CDR3 runs to 16 residues. J lost 2 bases, V lost 5 bases, and 7 bases had no gene match. CDR3 protein: CASSPTRLAGAYEQYF. As DNA, the CDR3 is TGTGCCAGCAGTCCGACCAGACTAGCGGGGGCCTACGAGCAGTACTTC.

The rearrangement links TRBV19 to TRBJ2-7, with 9 bases fitting TRBD1. The junction had 5 bases not matched to a gene; V was cut back by 8 bases and J by 3 bases. In germline, CDR1 is LNHDA, CDR2 SQIVND (reference sequence). The CDR3 consists of 13 residues. The CDR3 is CASGTGLIYEQYF. The CDR3 coding sequence is TGTGCCAGTGGGACAGGGTTAATCTACGAGCAGTACTTC.

The chain uses TRBV11-2 and TRBJ2-7; 7 bases match TRBD1. The CDR3 covers 15 residues. V trimming: 2 bases; J trimming: 3 bases; junction bases outside the gene matches: 7. Germline lookup yields CDR1 SGHAT and CDR2 FQNNGV. The CDR3 DNA follows: TGTGCCAGCAGCTTATCTAGGGACAGACTCTACGAGCAGTACTTC. Residues: CASSLSRDRLYEQYF.

The rearrangement uses TRBV6-1 and TRBJ2-6; D perhaps matches TRBD1 (5 bases). CDR3 size: 16 residues. V lost 7 bases, J lost 0 bases, and 13 bases lay in between. Germline V gives CDR1 MNHNS, CDR2 SASEGT. In DNA form, the CDR3 reads TGTGCCAGCATGGAACAGGCGTTCTCTGGGGCCAACGTCCTGACTTTC. It yields the protein CASMEQAFSGANVLTF.

This clonotype has a single count. J is TRBJ1-2 and V is TRBV5-1; tentative D call: TRBD1 (5 bases). Germline V CDR1 and CDR2: SGHRS, YFSETQ. V was trimmed by 0 bases and J by 5 bases, leaving 11 bases between them. The CDR3 runs 14 residues. This chain's CDR3 is CASSLEDTGYGYTF. CDR3 nucleotides: TGCGCCAGCAGCTTGGAGGACACAGGATATGGCTACACCTTC.

The gene calls are TRBV6-1 and TRBJ2-3; 8 nucleotides agree with TRBD2. This CDR3 region has 13 residues. Germline CDR1 MNHNS, CDR2 SASEGT. J was trimmed by 2 bases and V by 8 bases; bases with no gene match: 3. The CDR3 DNA is TGTGCCAGCGGGGGACTAGTCACAGATACGCAGTATTTT. This gives the protein CASGGLVTDTQYF.